The 13 T cell receptor delta chains in this list originate from one sample, sequenced in a study of gamma-delta chains in newborns, infants, children. TCRdb re-called the reads with CATT. Counted here are around 5,200 delta-chain clones, around 20% occurring once; the ten biggest clones make up around 5%. Material: blood. These receptors were taken from a child who was a newborn, infant or young child, either healthy, febrile or measles-vaccinated (not recorded which).

V gene TRDV1 combines with J gene TRDJ1; 10 bases map to TRDD3. This CDR3 region has 21 residues. The J segment lost 0 bases and the V segment lost 2 bases, leaving 18 bases of the junction unmatched. CDR1 is TSWWSYY, CDR2 QGS, per germline. The DNA of the CDR3 is TGTGCTCTTGGGGAAGAACCTCGTGAAGTGGGGGATACCGGGAACACCGATAAACTCATCTTT. It translates to CALGEEPREVGDTGNTDKLIF.

By share, this clone ranks as medium-sized. V usage is TRDV2 and J usage is TRDJ1, with a possible D match to TRDD3 (6 bases). Germline V gene data show CDR1 as GEAIGNYY and CDR2 as EKD. The CDR3 sequence is 17 residues long. With 0 bases removed from V and 2 bases from J, the gap between germline ends came to 18 bases. As DNA, the CDR3 is TGTGCCTGTGACACCGTTGGGGGGAGGAGTAGAACCGATAAACTCATCTTT. It translates to CACDTVGGRSRTDKLIF.

This clone has just a few counts. V is TRDV1 and J is TRDJ1; TRDD3 aligns across 12 bases. CDR3 length equals 24 residues. V shed 4 bases, J shed 0 bases, and the junction held 27 bases outside the gene matches. CDR1 is TSWWSYY and CDR2 is QGS in the germline V gene. The DNA of the CDR3 is TGTGCTCTTGGGGGCCCTTCCTACCCCTACTCAAATTACTGGGGGATACATTACACCGATAAACTCATCTTT. Amino acids: CALGGPSYPYSNYWGIHYTDKLIF.

About this clone itself: A much larger clone is a single base away; this may be a read error. This chain connects TRDV2 to TRDJ1; 9 bases are shared with TRDD3. Germline CDR1 GEAIGNYY, CDR2 EKD. CDR3 length: 17 amino acids. V lost 3 bases and J lost 3; bases outside the gene matches: 13. CDR3 sequence: CACDPVRQLGEADKLIF. The CDR3 DNA reads as TGTGCCTGTGACCCCGTCCGCCAACTGGGGGAGGCCGATAAACTCATCTTT.

The V gene remains uncalled, whereas the J gene is TRDJ1; the table assigns TRDD3, which was not confirmed against the DNA. This CDR3 comprises 22 residues. The CDR3 reads CALGDLISSYLKYWWIPAKLIF. CDR3 sequence (DNA): TGTGCTCTTGGGGACCTTATATCTTCCTACCTTAAGTACTGGTGGATACCGGCCAAACTCATCTTT.

There are a few counts of this clone. The genes are TRDV1 and TRDJ1; TRDD3 might be the D (5 bases). V lost 0 bases, J lost 3 bases, and 20 bases lay in between. This CDR3 contains 18 residues. Germline V gene data show CDR1 as TSWWSYY and CDR2 as QGS. The chain's CDR3 is CALGELNRSHSGADKLIF. The CDR3 bases are TGTGCTCTTGGGGAACTTAACCGTTCGCATTCGGGGGCCGATAAACTCATCTTT.

To note about this clone: This may come from a read error, since a much larger clone is one base off. The rearrangement joins TRDV1 to TRDJ2, with D possibly TRDD2 on 8 matching bases. The J gene, not given by TCRdb, was assigned here from a germline match of the nucleotide sequence. Looked up from germline, CDR1 is TSWWSYY and CDR2 is QGS. The CDR3 is 21 amino acids. The CDR3 nucleotides read TGTGCTCTTGGGGAATTCTTCCTACGGAGGGGGATTACTCTTATGACAGCAAAACTCTTCTTT. Protein: CALGEFFLRRGITLMTAKLFF.

Turning to this clone: A single base separates this from a much larger clone, so it may be a read error. This sequence joins TRDV2 and TRDJ2, with 9 bases that match TRDD3. The J gene, not given by TCRdb, was assigned here from a germline match of the nucleotide sequence. The CDR3 runs 17 residues. Looked up from germline, CDR1 is GEAIGNYY and CDR2 is EKD. The CDR3 loop is CACSTGGSFPPTAKLFF. CDR3 DNA sequence: TGTGCCTGTAGTACTGGGGGAAGCTTTCCCCCGACAGCAAAACTCTTCTTT.

By share of the sample, this clone is medium-sized. V and J are TRDV2 and TRDJ3; TRDD3 aligns across 10 bases. Germline-derived CDR1 and CDR2 are GEAIGNYY and EKD. Unmatched junction bases numbered 7, after V lost 3 bases and J lost 0 bases. The CDR3 covers 19 residues. The DNA for the CDR3 is TGTGCCTGTGACCCCCTACTGGGGGATTTCTCCTGGGACACCCGACAGATGTTTTTC. Protein: CACDPLLGDFSWDTRQMFF.

This clone was seen only a few times. This may come from a read error, since a much larger clone is one base off. V is TRDV1 and J is TRDJ1; weak D call: TRDD3 (6 bases). This CDR3 has 19 amino acids. Per germline, CDR1 TSWWSYY and CDR2 QGS. CDR3 nucleotides: TGTGCTCTTGGGGGCCCTTCTACCTGGGGCCTACTTTACACCGATAGACTCATCTTT. As protein: CALGGPSTWGLLYTDRLIF.

The CDR3 nucleotides are TGTGCCTGTGACACCCTACTGGACAGCTCCTGGGACACCCGACAGATGTTTTTC. This sequence encodes CACDTLLDSSWDTRQMFF. J is TRDJ3 and V is TRDV2; TRDD3 is a possible D gene (5 bases). Germline V CDR1 and CDR2: GEAIGNYY, EKD. The CDR3 covers 18 residues. V lost 0 bases to trimming and J lost 0 bases, with 11 bases between them.

Details on this clone: A much bigger clone sits one base away, suggesting this may be a read error. The chain combines TRDV2 with TRDJ3; the match to TRDD3 covers 8 bases. Germline CDR1 GEAIGNYY, CDR2 EKD. Trimming took 5 bases from V and 0 from J; bases not matched to a gene: 8. The CDR3 is made up of 18 amino acids. DNA of the CDR3: TGTGCCTGTGGCTGGGGATACCGGAGCTCCTGGGACACCCGACAGATGTTTTTC. Its protein product is CACGWGYRSSWDTRQMFF.

This clone was seen more than once but under ten times. The junction does not match germline at one end; this may be a read error. The chain uses TRDV2 and TRDJ1, with 7 bases aligning to TRDD2. This CDR3 is built from 18 residues. CDR1 is GEAIGNYY and CDR2 is EKD in the germline V gene. The CDR3 nucleotides are TGTGCCCGTGACACCATGTCCCTTCCTCAAAAAAGGGACGATAAACTCATCTTT. Protein product: CARDTMSLPQKRDDKLIF.